Shown below are 24 T cell receptor beta chains from a single sample sequenced in a study of blood T cell repertoires in COVID-19 (dated by TCRdb to the early 2020s). Library construction relied on the immunoSEQ multiplex PCR assay. Held by TCRdb, this immuneACCESS table contains in-frame sequences only and omits some clones. Under half of the omission traces to an unresolved V gene where checked; the cause of the rest is unknown. This sample is represented by about 96,000 clones; roughly 80% of them were singletons. Around 15% of the sample is taken by the ten largest. The sequencing input was peripheral blood. Source of these receptors: a woman aged 60-70 years with acute or convalescent COVID-19.

The gene calls are TRBV5-1 and TRBJ2-2; 15 nucleotides line up with TRBD2. The CDR3 spans 18 residues. The V segment lost 2 bases and the J segment 4 bases; nucleotides outside the gene matches: 6. Germline lookup yields CDR1 SGHRS and CDR2 YFSETQ. CDR3 protein: CASSFGLAGGPITGELFF. CDR3 in DNA: TGCGCCAGCAGCTTCGGACTAGCGGGGGGGCCGATCACCGGGGAGCTGTTTTTT.

V and J are TRBV15 and TRBJ1-1, with no clear D. Germline assignment: CDR1 LNHNV and CDR2 YYDKDF (reference sequence). The CDR3 has 16 residues. Trimming shortened V by 0 bases and J by 6 bases, and 17 bases separated the two germline ends. This CDR3 reads CATSRDLNSGRSEAFF. The CDR3, as DNA: TGTGCCACCAGCAGAGATCTGAACAGCGGAAGGTCTGAAGCTTTCTTT.

The rearrangement uses TRBV3-1 (or the pseudogene TRBV3-2) and TRBJ2-1, with 8 bases lining up with TRBD2. Trimming removed 1 base from V and 7 bases from J; junction bases left unmatched: 3. The germline V gene encodes CDR1 LGHDT and CDR2 YNNKEL (reference sequence). The CDR3 covers 14 residues. The CDR3 region is CASSQAGTRNEQFF. The CDR3 region has the DNA TGTGCCAGCAGCCAAGCCGGGACTAGAAATGAGCAGTTCTTC.

Ten or more counts support this clone. This chain uses TRBV9 with TRBJ1-6; 7 nucleotides agree with TRBD1. Per germline, CDR1 SGDLS and CDR2 YYNGEE. The V segment lost 3 bases and the J segment 9 bases; nucleotides outside the gene matches: 6. The CDR3 runs 14 residues. CDR3 amino acids: CASSARDSLSPLHF. In nucleotides, the CDR3 is TGTGCCAGCAGCGCGAGGGACAGCCTTTCACCCCTCCACTTT.

The chain joins TRBV5-1 to TRBJ2-5; D is uncertain. The CDR3 spans 14 residues. The germline V and J ends were trimmed by 0 bases and 4 bases, with 10 bases remaining between them. Germline loops: CDR1 SGHRS, CDR2 YFSETQ. CDR3 nucleotides: TGCGCCAGCAGCTTGGTCTGGCCCCCAGAGACCCAGTACTTC. This codes for CASSLVWPPETQYF.

There are a few counts of this clone. This chain links TRBV11-2 with TRBJ1-1; D may be TRBD1 (6 bases). V was trimmed by 7 bases and J by 2 bases, leaving 14 bases between them. This CDR3 is built from 14 residues. Germline CDR1 SGHAT, CDR2 FQNNGV. DNA for the CDR3: TGTGCCAGCACCACTGGGACAAAAAACACTGAAGCTTTCTTT. Translation gives CASTTGTKNTEAFF.

The V and J genes are TRBV3-1 (or the pseudogene TRBV3-2) and TRBJ2-7; D is possibly TRBD1 (6 bases). The CDR3 is 13 residues long. Germline CDR1 is LGHDT and CDR2 is YNNKEL (reference sequence). Trimming cost V 3 bases and J 6 bases, with 12 bases left between them. CDR3 nucleotide sequence: TGTGCCAGCAGCCAGAACAGGGTCGCCGAGCAGTACTTC. Translated: CASSQNRVAEQYF.

This sequence joins TRBV12-5 and TRBJ1-4; D is unclear. The CDR3 totals 15 residues. In germline, CDR1 is LGHNT, CDR2 FRNRAP. Trimming took off 1 base at V and 7 bases at J, with 13 bases between the two ends. CDR3 amino acids: CASGLGTAGGEKLFF. The CDR3 DNA reads as TGTGCTAGTGGTTTGGGGACGGCTGGAGGTGAAAAACTGTTTTTT.

V gene TRBV19 combines with J gene TRBJ1-2, with D maybe TRBD1 (6 bases). Germline CDR1 is LNHDA and CDR2 is SQIVND (reference sequence). Trimming left V 1 base short and J 8 bases short, with 14 bases between. The CDR3 consists of 14 residues. The CDR3 coding sequence is TGTGCCAGTAGTATAGTGGGGGCTTTCACCGGCTACACCTTC. Its protein product is CASSIVGAFTGYTF.

The J gene is TRBJ2-7, the V gene TRBV29-1; D is perhaps TRBD1 (6 bases). Between the trimmed V and J ends, which lost 0 bases and 3 bases, there was a span of 18 bases. The CDR3 contains 16 residues. The V gene's germline CDR1 is SQVTM and CDR2 ANQGSEA. CDR3 in amino acids: CSVEDVTPGHRYEQYF. The CDR3 bases are TGCAGCGTTGAAGATGTGACCCCGGGACACCGCTACGAGCAGTACTTC.

This clone was counted a single time. CDR3 in amino acids: CASSGMGQGAGEQYF. The DNA for the CDR3 is TGTGCCAGCAGCGGAATGGGACAGGGGGCGGGCGAGCAGTACTTC. The chain couples TRBV5-4 to TRBJ2-7; 12 nucleotides align to TRBD1. The CDR3 is 15 residues long. Per germline, CDR1 SGHNT and CDR2 YYREEE (reference sequence). V lost 4 bases to trimming and J lost 6 bases; unmatched junction nucleotides: 8.

The chain links TRBV6-6 to TRBJ1-2; TRBD1 agrees at 11 bases. Per germline, CDR1 MNHNY and CDR2 SVGAGI (reference sequence). V gave up 0 bases and J gave up 8 bases; unmatched junction bases: 5. This CDR3 is 15 amino acids long. The chain's CDR3 is CASSYSPDRGHGYTF. DNA of the CDR3: TGTGCCAGCAGTTACTCTCCGGACAGGGGGCACGGCTACACCTTC.

The chain couples TRBV29-1 to TRBJ1-6; 11 bases fit TRBD1. The CDR3 totals 14 residues. Germline CDR1 and CDR2: SQVTM and ANQGSEA. Trimming removed 6 bases from V and 7 bases from J; junction bases left unmatched: 5. CDR3 DNA sequence: TGCAGCGTAGCGGGACAGGGGGACAATTCACCCCTCCACTTT. It codes for CSVAGQGDNSPLHF.

V usage is TRBV18 and J usage is TRBJ1-2, with 7 positions matching TRBD1. CDR3 length equals 15 residues. The V gene end was trimmed by 3 bases and the J gene end by 2 bases; junction bases not matched to a gene: 6. Germline V CDR1 and CDR2: KGHSH, LQKENI. This chain's CDR3 is CASSPPGQRNYGYTF. The CDR3 DNA reads TGTGCCAGCTCACCTCCGGGACAGAGAAACTATGGCTACACCTTC.

V is TRBV2 and J is TRBJ2-2, with D perhaps matching TRBD1 (6 bases). The CDR3 spans 13 residues. Between the trimmed V and J ends, which lost 4 bases and 7 bases, there was a span of 10 bases. Germline lookup yields CDR1 SNHLY and CDR2 FYNNEI. CDR3 coding DNA: TGTGCCAGCAGTGCCCAGGGGCACGGGGAGCTGTTTTTT. The encoded protein is CASSAQGHGELFF.

The chain has TRBV18 and TRBJ1-2, with D possibly being TRBD1 (6 bases). Trimming took 0 bases from V and 6 from J, leaving 11 bases between them. The CDR3 length is 14 residues. In germline, CDR1 is KGHSH, CDR2 LQKENI. CDR3 region: CASSPPVQGNGYTF. CDR3 nucleotides: TGTGCCAGCTCACCACCTGTACAGGGTAATGGCTACACCTTC.

CDR3 in DNA: TGTGCCACCAGTGACCGGGACAGGGGCTTTTATGGCTACACCTTC. Translated, it gives CATSDRDRGFYGYTF. The J gene is TRBJ1-2, the V gene TRBV24-1; 10 bases line up with TRBD1. The CDR3 sequence is 15 residues long. The trim removed 4 bases at V and 5 bases at J, leaving 6 bases unmatched. CDR1 and CDR2 (germline): KGHDR, SFDVKD.

The table lists this clone with a few counts. The CDR3 sequence is CASMNYGLAGTGTQYF. CDR3 nucleotide sequence: TGTGCCAGCATGAACTACGGACTAGCGGGGACCGGGACCCAGTACTTC. The V and J genes are TRBV5-6 and TRBJ2-5; 12 nucleotides match TRBD2. Germline V gene data show CDR1 as SGHDT and CDR2 as YYEEEE. This CDR3 is built from 16 residues. The V and J ends lost 6 bases and 7 bases, in that order; junction bases with no gene match: 13.

This clone appeared once. The genes are TRBV4-2 and TRBJ2-3; 7 bases align to TRBD1. V was pared by 4 bases and J by 8 bases, with 9 bases of the junction left unmatched. From germline, CDR1 is LGHNA and CDR2 YNFKEQ. CDR3 length: 14 amino acids. CDR3 DNA: TGTGCCAGCAGCCCGGGGACAGTCCATGGTACGCAGTATTTT. Encoded protein: CASSPGTVHGTQYF.

This chain links TRBV6-2 or TRBV6-3 with TRBJ1-2; TRBD1 is a possible D gene (5 bases). Germline CDR1 is MNHEY and CDR2 is SVGEGT. With 4 bases removed from V and 4 bases from J, the gap between germline ends came to 13 bases. The CDR3 runs 14 residues. The CDR3 region has the DNA TGTGCCAGCAGTTCGGCAGGGCCGTTCTATGGCTACACCTTC. It is translated as CASSSAGPFYGYTF.

The genes are TRBV5-5 and TRBJ2-7; tentative D call: TRBD2 (6 bases). Germline CDR1 and CDR2: SGHKS and YYEKEE (reference sequence). Between the trimmed V and J ends, which lost 4 bases and 3 bases, there was a span of 14 bases. This CDR3 is built from 14 residues. Here the CDR3 DNA reads TGTGCCAGCAGCGGTACTAGGGGACTCTACGAGCAGTACTTC. Its translation: CASSGTRGLYEQYF.

V usage is TRBV29-1 and J usage is TRBJ2-5; D is ambiguous. Trimming left V 5 bases short and J 0 bases short, with 4 bases between. CDR1 is SQVTM and CDR2 is ANQGSEA in the germline V gene. The CDR3 contains 11 residues. CDR3 in amino acids: CSVSYQETQYF. The CDR3 nucleotides read TGCAGCGTTTCCTACCAAGAGACCCAGTACTTC.

The rearrangement joins TRBV18 to TRBJ1-5; TRBD1 matches at 10 bases. Per the germline V gene, CDR1 is KGHSH and CDR2 is LQKENI. The J segment lost 6 bases and the V segment lost 3 bases, leaving 5 bases of the junction unmatched. The CDR3 covers 15 residues. The CDR3 coding sequence is TGTGCCAGCTCACCGGGACAGGGGAACCGTCAGCCCCAGCATTTT. Its protein is CASSPGQGNRQPQHF.

This clone was picked up one time. The V and J genes are TRBV28 and TRBJ1-2; 7 bases match TRBD1. Trimming cost V 1 base and J 5 bases; bases outside gene matches: 7. The germline V gene encodes CDR1 MDHEN and CDR2 SYDVKM. The CDR3 contains 15 residues. CDR3 region: CASSLFSGGRYGYTF. DNA for the CDR3: TGTGCCAGCAGTTTATTCTCAGGGGGAAGATATGGCTACACCTTC.